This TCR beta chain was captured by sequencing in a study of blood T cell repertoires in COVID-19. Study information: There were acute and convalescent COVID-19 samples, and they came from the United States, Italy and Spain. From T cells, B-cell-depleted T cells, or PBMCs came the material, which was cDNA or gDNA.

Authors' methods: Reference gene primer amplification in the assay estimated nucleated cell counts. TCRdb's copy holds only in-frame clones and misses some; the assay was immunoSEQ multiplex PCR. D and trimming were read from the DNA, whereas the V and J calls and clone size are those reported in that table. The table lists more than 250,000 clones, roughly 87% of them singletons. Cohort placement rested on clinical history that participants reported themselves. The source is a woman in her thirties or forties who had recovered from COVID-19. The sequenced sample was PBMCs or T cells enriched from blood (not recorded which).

CDR3 sequence (DNA): TGTGCCAGCAGCTTAGTGGCGGGCGGGGAGCTGTTTTTT. Translation: CASSLVAGGELFF. V is TRBV7-2 and J is TRBJ2-2; possible D gene TRBD2, 5 bases. Germline V gene data show CDR1 as SGHTA and CDR2 as FQGNSA. CDR3 length: 13 residues. The V end lost 1 base, the J end lost 7 bases, and 7 bases lay between the germline ends.